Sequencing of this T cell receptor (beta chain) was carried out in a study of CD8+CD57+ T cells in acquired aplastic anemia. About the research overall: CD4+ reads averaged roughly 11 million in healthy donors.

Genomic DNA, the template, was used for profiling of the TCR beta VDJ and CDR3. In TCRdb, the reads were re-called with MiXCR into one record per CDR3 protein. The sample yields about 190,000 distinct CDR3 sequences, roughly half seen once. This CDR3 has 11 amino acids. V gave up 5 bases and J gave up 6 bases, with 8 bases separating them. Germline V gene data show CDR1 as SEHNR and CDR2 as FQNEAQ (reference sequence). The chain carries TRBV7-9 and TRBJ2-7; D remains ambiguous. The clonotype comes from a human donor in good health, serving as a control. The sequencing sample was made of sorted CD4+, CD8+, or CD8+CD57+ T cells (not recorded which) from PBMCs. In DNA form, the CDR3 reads TGTGCCAGCAGCCCAGCCGCCGAGCAGTACTTC. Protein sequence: CASSPAAEQYF.